The next 17 T cell receptor beta chains were all read from a single sample in a study of T cell responses to AZD1222 COVID-19 vaccine. Measured with immunoSEQ multiplex PCR; TCRdb has only the in-frame clones, and not every one. This table holds some 150,000 clones, 75% to 95% found once. The source was peripheral blood, collected on day 0 of AZD1222 vaccination. The receptors here all came from an adult in good health.

V and J are TRBV7-9 and TRBJ2-1; D may correspond to TRBD1 or TRBD2 (5 bases each). With 3 bases removed from V and 0 bases from J, the gap between germline ends came to 21 bases. From germline, CDR1 is SEHNR and CDR2 FQNEAQ (reference sequence). CDR3 size: 19 residues. CDR3 protein: CASSLSFGARADSYNEQFF. Here the CDR3 DNA reads TGTGCCAGCAGCTTGTCCTTCGGGGCCAGGGCAGACTCCTACAATGAGCAGTTCTTC.

This sequence joins TRBV20-1 and TRBJ2-5; D unresolved. Per the germline V gene, CDR1 is DFQATT and CDR2 is SNEGSKA (reference sequence). There are 10 residues in the CDR3. The V end lost 3 bases, the J end lost 5 bases, and 4 bases lay between the germline ends. This chain's CDR3 is CSASGETQYF. In DNA, the CDR3 is TGCAGTGCTAGTGGGGAGACCCAGTACTTC.

The chain couples TRBV27 to TRBJ1-6; D unresolved. This CDR3 has 12 residues. Germline V gene data show CDR1 as MNHEY and CDR2 as SMNVEV (reference sequence). V shed 4 bases and J shed 6 bases, with 4 bases lying between them. The chain's CDR3 is CASSYVNSPLHF. DNA of the CDR3: TGTGCCAGCAGTTATGTTAATTCACCCCTCCACTTT.

The chain uses TRBV27 and TRBJ1-2, with D unclear. This CDR3 contains 13 residues. The germline V and J ends were trimmed by 0 bases and 6 bases, with 8 bases remaining between them. Germline V gives CDR1 MNHEY, CDR2 SMNVEV (reference sequence). CDR3 DNA: TGTGCCAGCAGTTTATCAGGGTTCCATGGCTACACCTTC. This gives the protein CASSLSGFHGYTF.

This chain links TRBV4-1 with TRBJ2-7; 11 bases fit TRBD1. The CDR3 covers 16 residues. The ends lost 0 bases at V and 4 bases at J; junction bases unmatched: 5. The germline gives CDR1 MGHRA, CDR2 YSYEKL. The CDR3 reads CASSQEPDRGLYEQYF. CDR3 DNA: TGCGCCAGCAGCCAAGAGCCGGACAGGGGGCTTTACGAGCAGTACTTC.

The CDR3 loop reads CASRTKMDNRFSRNTIYF. The CDR3 region has the DNA TGTGCCAGCAGGACGAAAATGGACAACAGATTTTCAAGAAACACCATATATTTT. The genes are TRBV3-1 (or the pseudogene TRBV3-2) and TRBJ1-3, with a tentative D call TRBD1 (5 bases). The V gene lost 6 bases and the J gene lost 5 bases, with 26 bases spanning the gap. There are 18 residues in the CDR3. Germline CDR1 reads LGHDT; CDR2 reads YNNKEL (reference sequence).

The genes are TRBV9 and TRBJ2-5; 9 bases fit TRBD2. CDR1 SGDLS and CDR2 YYNGEE come from the germline V gene. This CDR3 comprises 15 residues. Trimming took 2 bases from V and 1 from J; bases not matched to a gene: 3. The CDR3 DNA reads TGTGCCAGCAGCGTTTCTAGCGGGGTCCAAGAGACCCAGTACTTC. Its translation is CASSVSSGVQETQYF.

The rearrangement links TRBV18 to TRBJ1-5; D might be TRBD1 (6 bases). The CDR3 has 19 amino acids. V dropped 5 bases and J dropped 7 bases, with 30 bases sitting between them. Germline CDR1 is KGHSH and CDR2 is LQKENI. The CDR3 region has the DNA TGTGCCAGCTCAGCCTCCGGGACCGGGGGCGCTGGGGGGGGCCAGCCCCAGCATTTT. It is translated as CASSASGTGGAGGGQPQHF. The entire variable domain, with the rest obtained from reference TRBV18 and TRBJ1-5, is as follows: NAGVMQNPRHLVRRRGQEARLRCSPMKGHSHVYWYRQLPEEGLKFMVYLQKENIIDESGMPKERFSAEFPKEGPSILRIQQVVRGDSAAYFCASSASGTGGAGGGQPQHFGDGTRLSIL.

The chain is built from TRBV27 and TRBJ2-3; TRBD2 agrees at 10 bases. Per the germline V gene, CDR1 is MNHEY and CDR2 is SMNVEV (reference sequence). With 4 bases clipped from V and 3 bases from J, the junction kept 7 bases outside the gene matches. This CDR3 region has 16 residues. In DNA, the CDR3 is TGTGCCAGCAGTTCACTAGCGGGACGGAAAACAGATACGCAGTATTTT. Translating it yields CASSSLAGRKTDTQYF.

The J gene is TRBJ2-7, the V gene TRBV5-1; TRBD1 might be the D (5 bases). The germline CDR1 and CDR2 sequences are SGHRS and YFSETQ. Between the trimmed V and J ends, which lost 4 bases and 7 bases, there was a span of 18 bases. This CDR3 contains 14 residues. The CDR3 DNA reads TGCGCCAGCAGCCGGCCCTCCCCCTCAGGGGAGCAGTACTTC. Protein: CASSRPSPSGEQYF.

This sequence joins TRBV28 and TRBJ1-3; D call uncertain. This CDR3 contains 16 residues. Germline CDR1 reads MDHEN; CDR2 reads SYDVKM. V was cut by 7 bases and J by 3 bases, with 19 bases left in between. In nucleotides, the CDR3 is TGTGCCAGCACCCCTGTTGGAGAATTCAATGGAAACACCATATATTTT. It encodes CASTPVGEFNGNTIYF.

J is TRBJ2-2 and V is TRBV27; D may be TRBD2 (6 bases). Germline V lookup: CDR1 MNHEY, CDR2 SMNVEV (reference sequence). V lost 4 bases and J 4 bases, leaving 22 bases between the germline ends. This CDR3 comprises 18 residues. For the CDR3, the DNA is TGTGCCAGCAGTTACGGGACTTTTAGTCCCAGGATCACCGGGGAGCTGTTTTTT. Translation gives CASSYGTFSPRITGELFF.

The chain couples TRBV5-4 to TRBJ1-2; 10 bases align to TRBD1. Germline V CDR1 and CDR2: SGHNT, YYREEE (reference sequence). V shed 4 bases and J 7 bases; nucleotides not matched to a gene: 7. The CDR3 is 14 amino acids. In DNA, the CDR3 is TGTGCCAGCAGCGCAACCGGGACAGGGGCTGGCTACACCTTC. Amino acids: CASSATGTGAGYTF.

The genes are TRBV18 and TRBJ1-2; tentatively, D is TRBD1 (5 bases). There are 13 residues in the CDR3. V shed 4 bases and J shed 6 bases, with 12 bases lying between them. Germline lookup yields CDR1 KGHSH and CDR2 LQKENI. This CDR3 reads CASSLDRLDGYTF. The CDR3 nucleotides are TGTGCCAGCTCACTTGACAGATTGGATGGCTACACCTTC.

The V gene is TRBV4-2, the J gene TRBJ1-1, with no clear D. V lost 6 bases and J 11 bases, leaving 16 bases between the germline ends. This CDR3 spans 12 amino acids. Germline V gene lookup returns CDR1 LGHNA and CDR2 YNFKEQ. The CDR3: CASRGGPARAFF. CDR3 nucleotide sequence: TGTGCCAGCAGAGGAGGACCGGCTAGGGCTTTCTTT.

This clone appeared once. V is TRBV28 and J is TRBJ2-7; D is uncertain. The CDR3 has 12 amino acids. The V gene lost 3 bases and the J gene lost 3 bases, with 6 bases spanning the gap. Germline CDR1 reads MDHEN; CDR2 reads SYDVKM. The CDR3 protein is CASSFPGYEQYF. The DNA for the CDR3 is TGTGCCAGCAGTTTTCCCGGCTACGAGCAGTACTTC.

This chain connects TRBV20-1 to TRBJ2-1; D remains unclear. Germline loops: CDR1 DFQATT, CDR2 SNEGSKA (reference sequence). The CDR3 contains 15 residues. Trimming left V 3 bases short and J 2 bases short, with 14 bases between. DNA for the CDR3: TGCAGTGCTAGTACCCTTTCGTTGCCCTACAATGAGCAGTTCTTC. Translating gives CSASTLSLPYNEQFF.